These T cell receptor beta chains were read from a single sample in a study of blood T cell repertoires in COVID-19. Assay: immunoSEQ multiplex PCR; the TCRdb copy retains only in-frame clones and omits some. The table lists 130,000 or so clones, approximately 80% of them singletons. Material for sequencing was peripheral blood. The origin of the receptors is a human donor in a cohort sampled during active COVID-19. The conserved cysteine and the conserved F or W are not part of the CDR3 here. Fields, in order: V gene, J gene, CDR3 protein.

V: TRBV4-3
J: TRBJ2-1
CDR3: ASSLGQVRLASYNEQF

V: TRBV27
J: TRBJ1-1
CDR3: ASSPGQGLAEAF

V: TRBV6-5
J: TRBJ1-2
CDR3: ASSYAGQGIYGYT

V: TRBV18
J: TRBJ1-6
CDR3: ASSQGVYNSPLH

V: TRBV4-2
J: TRBJ1-5
CDR3: ASSQEPTGGNQPQH

V: TRBV11-3
J: TRBJ2-1
CDR3: ASSLTSLAYNEQF

V: TRBV11-1
J: TRBJ2-1
CDR3: ASSLVVWGLNEQF

V: TRBV6-1
J: TRBJ2-7
CDR3: ASSEMAVEQY

V: TRBV5-1
J: TRBJ2-1
CDR3: ASSLLAGGSYNEQF

V: TRBV4-2
J: TRBJ1-6
CDR3: ASTRQGGNSPLH

V: TRBV2
J: TRBJ1-5
CDR3: ASSNSPFRVRTAVYQPQH

V: TRBV29-1
J: TRBJ2-3
CDR3: SVQRQGPDTQY

V: TRBV30
J: TRBJ1-1
CDR3: AWSSRSFMNTEAF

V: TRBV9
J: TRBJ2-5
CDR3: ASILAGKGGGETQY

V: TRBV5-8
J: TRBJ2-3
CDR3: ASSLVATDTQY

V: TRBV7-8
J: TRBJ1-2
CDR3: ASRGAGRANYGYT

V: TRBV19
J: TRBJ2-4
CDR3: ASEEGRGAKNIQY

V: TRBV19
J: TRBJ2-5
CDR3: ASSPLGLPSETQY

V: TRBV28
J: TRBJ2-3
CDR3: ASTSRGLDTDTQY

V: TRBV25-1
J: TRBJ2-7
CDR3: ASIASGSISEQY

V: TRBV11-3
J: TRBJ2-1
CDR3: ASSPQGGTRGSEQF

V: TRBV6-5
J: TRBJ2-7
CDR3: ASGLGGAASYEQY

V: TRBV11-2
J: TRBJ2-3
CDR3: ASSSIQSGARDTQY

V: TRBV7-8
J: TRBJ2-3
CDR3: ASSPLGGGASGDTQY

V: TRBV6-1
J: TRBJ1-5
CDR3: ASSEGQWRNQPQH

V: TRBV7-9
J: TRBJ2-7
CDR3: ASSLDMYEQY

V: TRBV7-2
J: TRBJ2-2
CDR3: ASSFPGGGNTGELF

V: TRBV28
J: TRBJ2-4
CDR3: AASPPGERNIQY

V: TRBV6-5
J: TRBJ2-6
CDR3: ASAPGGSGANVLT

V: TRBV19
J: TRBJ1-1
CDR3: ASDRGLRDTEAF

V: TRBV6-2/TRBV6-3
J: TRBJ2-1
CDR3: ASSYRGLYNEQF

V: TRBV7-2
J: TRBJ2-3
CDR3: ASSNMALGGRRGTDTQY